The clone carrying this TCR beta chain was detected only once. CDR3 size: 13 residues. CDR1 is ENHRY, CDR2 SYGVKD, per germline. V was pared by 3 bases and J by 8 bases, with 8 bases between. The normal lung sample lay at least 3 cm, and maximally far, from the tumour. TCRdb's copy holds only in-frame clones and misses some; the assay was immunoSEQ multiplex PCR. The table includes 3,000 to 4,500 clones, more than 65% detected once. The record originates from a study of immune cell composition in non-small cell lung cancer. The chain uses TRBV10-3 and TRBJ1-6, with a possible D match to TRBD1 (6 bases). The TCR sequence derives from a human donor with non-small cell lung cancer. The specimen was non-adjacent lung tissue. The CDR3 reads CAISDRGDSPLHF. CDR3 DNA: TGTGCCATCAGTGACAGGGGAGATTCACCCCTCCACTTT.